The present entry profiles one T cell receptor beta chain with its context. There are 15 residues in the CDR3. V shed 1 base and J shed 8 bases, with 15 bases lying between them. The germline V gene encodes CDR1 SGHTA and CDR2 FQGNSA. Followed over time, Seattle patients had been enrolled while infection was active. This sample is part of a study of blood T cell repertoires in COVID-19. Background on the study: The study drew acute and convalescent COVID-19 samples from the United States, Italy and Spain. T cells, B-cell-depleted T cells, or PBMCs supplied cDNA or gDNA.

Study processing details: Amplified reference gene primers provided the basis for estimating nucleated cell counts. The repertoire was sequenced with immunoSEQ multiplex PCR; TCRdb's copy has only in-frame clones and lacks some. D and trimming come from the DNA, and the V and J calls and clone size come from that table. Of about 200,000 clones listed, over 75% are singletons. The V gene is TRBV7-2, the J gene TRBJ2-1, with TRBD2 as a possible D gene (5 bases). Sample: peripheral blood. The TCR comes from a person aged 70 to 80 with COVID-19, enrolled during active disease. The CDR3 bases are TGTGCCAGCAGCTTAGGCCGCGTCGGGGAGTATGAGCAGTTCTTC. Its protein is CASSLGRVGEYEQFF.